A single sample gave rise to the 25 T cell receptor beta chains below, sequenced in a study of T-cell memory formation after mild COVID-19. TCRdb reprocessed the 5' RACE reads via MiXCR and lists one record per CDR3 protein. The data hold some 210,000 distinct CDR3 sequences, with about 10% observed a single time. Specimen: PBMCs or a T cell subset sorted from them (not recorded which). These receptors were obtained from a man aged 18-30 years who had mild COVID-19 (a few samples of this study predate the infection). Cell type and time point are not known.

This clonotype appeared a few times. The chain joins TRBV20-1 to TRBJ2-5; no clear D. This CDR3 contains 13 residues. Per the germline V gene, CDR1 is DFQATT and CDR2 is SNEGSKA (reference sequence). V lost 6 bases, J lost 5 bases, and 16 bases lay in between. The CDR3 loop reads CSAQTQKVETQYF. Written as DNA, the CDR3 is TGCAGTGCCCAGACCCAGAAGGTGGAGACCCAGTACTTC.

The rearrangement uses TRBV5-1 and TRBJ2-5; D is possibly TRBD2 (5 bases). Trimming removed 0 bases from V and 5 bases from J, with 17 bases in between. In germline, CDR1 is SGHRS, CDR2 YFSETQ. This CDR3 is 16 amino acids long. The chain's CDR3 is CASSLEAGGGSETQYF. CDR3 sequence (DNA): TGCGCCAGCAGCTTGGAGGCGGGCGGCGGGTCGGAGACCCAGTACTTC.

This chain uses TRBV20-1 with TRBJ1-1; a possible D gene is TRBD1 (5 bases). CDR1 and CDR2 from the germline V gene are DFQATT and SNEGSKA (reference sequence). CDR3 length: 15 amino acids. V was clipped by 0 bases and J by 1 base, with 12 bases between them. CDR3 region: CSARESGRGNTEAFF. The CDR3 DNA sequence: TGCAGTGCTAGAGAGTCCGGGAGGGGGAACACTGAAGCTTTCTTT.

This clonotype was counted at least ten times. CDR3 DNA: TGTGCCAGCTCACCAACAGAAATGATCGAGCAGTACTTC. This gives the protein CASSPTEMIEQYF. The chain carries TRBV18 and TRBJ2-7; D is unclear. V was pared by 2 bases and J by 6 bases, with 11 bases between. The CDR3 covers 13 residues. Germline CDR1 reads KGHSH; CDR2 reads LQKENI.

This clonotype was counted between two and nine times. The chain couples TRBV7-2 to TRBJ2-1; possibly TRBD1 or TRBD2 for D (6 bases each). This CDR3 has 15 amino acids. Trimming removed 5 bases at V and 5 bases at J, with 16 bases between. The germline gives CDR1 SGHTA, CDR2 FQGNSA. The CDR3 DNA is TGTGCCAGCAGCCTCAGGAGGGGGGCCAACAATGAGCAGTTCTTC. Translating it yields CASSLRRGANNEQFF.

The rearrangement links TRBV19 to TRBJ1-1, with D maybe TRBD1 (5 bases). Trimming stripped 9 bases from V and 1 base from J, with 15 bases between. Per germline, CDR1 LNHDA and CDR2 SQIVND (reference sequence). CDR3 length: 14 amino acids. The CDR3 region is CARATGTANTEAFF. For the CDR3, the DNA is TGTGCCAGAGCGACGGGGACGGCGAACACTGAAGCTTTCTTT.

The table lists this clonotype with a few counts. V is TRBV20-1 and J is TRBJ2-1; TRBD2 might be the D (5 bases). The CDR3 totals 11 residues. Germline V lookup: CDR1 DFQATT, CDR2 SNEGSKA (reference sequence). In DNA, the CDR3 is TGCAGCGCGGGTAGGGCTATTGAGCAGTTCTTC. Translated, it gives CSAGRAIEQFF.

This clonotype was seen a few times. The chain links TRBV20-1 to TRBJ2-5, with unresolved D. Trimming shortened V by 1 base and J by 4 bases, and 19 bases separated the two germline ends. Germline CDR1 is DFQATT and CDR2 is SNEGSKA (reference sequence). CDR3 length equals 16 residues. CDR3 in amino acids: CSARVGGSGLGETQYF. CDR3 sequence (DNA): TGCAGTGCTAGAGTCGGTGGGTCTGGCCTTGGAGAGACCCAGTACTTC.

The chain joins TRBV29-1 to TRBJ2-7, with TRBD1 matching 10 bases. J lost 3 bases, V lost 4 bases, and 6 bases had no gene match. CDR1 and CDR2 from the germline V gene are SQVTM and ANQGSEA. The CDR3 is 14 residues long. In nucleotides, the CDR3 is TGCAGCGTTGTAGTCGGGACAGGGGTCTACGAGCAGTACTTC. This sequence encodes CSVVVGTGVYEQYF.

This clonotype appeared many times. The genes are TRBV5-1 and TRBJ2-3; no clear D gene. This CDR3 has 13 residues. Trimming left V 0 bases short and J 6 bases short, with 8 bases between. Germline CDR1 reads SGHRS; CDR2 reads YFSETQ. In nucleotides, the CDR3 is TGCGCCAGCAGCTTGGTAGGTCCGGATACGCAGTATTTT. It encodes CASSLVGPDTQYF.

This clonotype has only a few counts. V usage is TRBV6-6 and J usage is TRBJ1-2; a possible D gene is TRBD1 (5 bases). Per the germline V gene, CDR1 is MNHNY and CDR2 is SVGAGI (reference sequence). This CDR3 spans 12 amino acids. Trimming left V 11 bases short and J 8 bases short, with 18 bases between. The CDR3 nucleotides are TGTGCCGGAGGGGAAGGTTATCAGGGCTACACCTTC. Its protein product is CAGGEGYQGYTF.

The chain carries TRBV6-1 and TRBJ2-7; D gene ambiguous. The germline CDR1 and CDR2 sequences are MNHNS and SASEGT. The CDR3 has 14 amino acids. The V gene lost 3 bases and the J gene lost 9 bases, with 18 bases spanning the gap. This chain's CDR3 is CASSEVVGPLRQYF. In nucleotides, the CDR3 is TGTGCCAGCAGTGAGGTGGTTGGGCCCCTGAGGCAGTACTTC.

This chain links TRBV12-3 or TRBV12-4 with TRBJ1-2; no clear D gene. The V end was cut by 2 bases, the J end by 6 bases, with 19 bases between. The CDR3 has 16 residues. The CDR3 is CASSLRLRAERHGYTF. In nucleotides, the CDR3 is TGTGCCAGCAGTTTAAGGTTGCGCGCGGAGAGGCATGGCTACACCTTC.

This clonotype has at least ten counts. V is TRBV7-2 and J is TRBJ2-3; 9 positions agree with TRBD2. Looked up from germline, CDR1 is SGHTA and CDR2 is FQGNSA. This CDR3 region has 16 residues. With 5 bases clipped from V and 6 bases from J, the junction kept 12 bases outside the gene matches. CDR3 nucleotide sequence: TGTGCCAGCAGCGAAGCGTCGAGCGGGGGGTCGGATACGCAGTATTTT. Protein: CASSEASSGGSDTQYF.

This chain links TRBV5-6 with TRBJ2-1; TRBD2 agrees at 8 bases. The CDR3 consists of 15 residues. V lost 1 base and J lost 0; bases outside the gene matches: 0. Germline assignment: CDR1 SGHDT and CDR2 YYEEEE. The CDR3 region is CASSLRGGSYNEQFF. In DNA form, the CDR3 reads TGTGCCAGCAGCTTGCGGGGGGGCTCCTACAATGAGCAGTTCTTC.

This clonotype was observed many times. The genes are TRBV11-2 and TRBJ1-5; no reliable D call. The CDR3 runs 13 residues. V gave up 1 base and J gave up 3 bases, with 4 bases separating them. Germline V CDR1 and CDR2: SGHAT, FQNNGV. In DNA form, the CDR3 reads TGTGCCAGCAGCTTAGGACACAATCAGCCCCAGCATTTT. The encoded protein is CASSLGHNQPQHF.

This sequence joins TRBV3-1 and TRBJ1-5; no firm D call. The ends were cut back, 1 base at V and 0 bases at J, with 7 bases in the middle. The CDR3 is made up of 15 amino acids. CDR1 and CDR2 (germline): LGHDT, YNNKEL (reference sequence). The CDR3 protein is CASSQGGYSNQPQHF. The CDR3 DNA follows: TGTGCCAGCAGCCAAGGGGGTTATAGCAATCAGCCCCAGCATTTT.

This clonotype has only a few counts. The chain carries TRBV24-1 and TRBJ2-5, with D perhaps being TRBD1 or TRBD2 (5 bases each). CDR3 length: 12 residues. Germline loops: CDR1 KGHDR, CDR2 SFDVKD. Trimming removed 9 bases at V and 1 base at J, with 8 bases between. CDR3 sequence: CATRGIQETQYF. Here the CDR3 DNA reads TGTGCCACCCGGGGCATCCAAGAGACCCAGTACTTC.

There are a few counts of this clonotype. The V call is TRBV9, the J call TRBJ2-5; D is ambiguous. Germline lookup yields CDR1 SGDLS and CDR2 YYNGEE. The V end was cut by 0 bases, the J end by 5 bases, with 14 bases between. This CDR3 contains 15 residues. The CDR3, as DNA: TGTGCCAGCAGCGTAGCTAAGGAAGAAGTGGAGACCCAGTACTTC. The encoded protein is CASSVAKEEVETQYF.

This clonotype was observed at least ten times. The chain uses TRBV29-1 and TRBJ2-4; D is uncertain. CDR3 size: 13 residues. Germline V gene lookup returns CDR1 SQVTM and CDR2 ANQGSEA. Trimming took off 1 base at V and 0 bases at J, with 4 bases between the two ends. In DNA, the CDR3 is TGCAGCGTTGAAGGCGTAGCCAAAAACATTCAGTACTTC. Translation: CSVEGVAKNIQYF.

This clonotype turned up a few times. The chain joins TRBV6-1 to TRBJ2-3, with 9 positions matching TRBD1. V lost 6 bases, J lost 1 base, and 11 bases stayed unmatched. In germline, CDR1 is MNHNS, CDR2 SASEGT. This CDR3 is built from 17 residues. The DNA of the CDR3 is TGTGCCAGCAGGCCGCTTAGACAGGGGGAGGGCACAGATACGCAGTATTTT. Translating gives CASRPLRQGEGTDTQYF.

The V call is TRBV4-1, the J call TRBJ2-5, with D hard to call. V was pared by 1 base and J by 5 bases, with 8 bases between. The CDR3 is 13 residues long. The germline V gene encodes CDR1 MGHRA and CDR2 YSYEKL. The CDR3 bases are TGCGCCAGCAGCCAAGCCCCTAGGGAGACCCAGTACTTC. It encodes CASSQAPRETQYF.

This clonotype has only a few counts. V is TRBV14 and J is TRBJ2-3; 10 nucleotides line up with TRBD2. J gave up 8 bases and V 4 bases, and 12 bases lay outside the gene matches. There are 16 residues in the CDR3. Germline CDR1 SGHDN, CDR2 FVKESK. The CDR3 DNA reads TGTGCCAGCAGCCTTCTCGGGACAGCGGGGGGGCCTACGCAGTATTTT. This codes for CASSLLGTAGGPTQYF.

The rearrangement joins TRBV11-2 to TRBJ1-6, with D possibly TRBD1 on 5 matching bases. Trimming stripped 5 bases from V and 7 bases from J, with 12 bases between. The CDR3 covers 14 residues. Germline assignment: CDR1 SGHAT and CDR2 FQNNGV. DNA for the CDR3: TGTGCCAGCAGCAGCAGGGTCTCCAATTCACCCCTCCACTTT. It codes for CASSSRVSNSPLHF.

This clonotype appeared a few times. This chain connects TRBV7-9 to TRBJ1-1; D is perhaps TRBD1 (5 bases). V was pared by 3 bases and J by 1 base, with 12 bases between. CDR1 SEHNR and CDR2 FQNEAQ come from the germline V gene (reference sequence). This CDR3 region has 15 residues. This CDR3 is CASSFRDGPNTEAFF. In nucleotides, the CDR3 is TGTGCCAGCAGCTTCCGGGACGGGCCGAACACTGAAGCTTTCTTT.